This TCR beta chain was sequenced in a study of blood T cell repertoires in COVID-19. Between the trimmed V and J ends, which lost 1 base and 5 bases, there was a span of 12 bases. Germline V gene data show CDR1 as SGHAT and CDR2 as FQNNGV. This CDR3 comprises 16 residues. Those who participated ranged in age from roughly 18 to 100 years and resided in about two dozen US areas. Cohorts were based on clinical histories the participants reported. Original processing methods: Amplification of reference gene primers provided the estimated nucleated cell counts. Sequencing used immunoSEQ multiplex PCR; TCRdb keeps in-frame clones, though not all of them. V, J and clone size are those of that table, while D and trimming were read from the DNA. The profile shows around 250,000 clones, about 91% of them singletons.

Material for sequencing was PBMCs or T cells enriched from blood (not recorded which). The receptor was isolated from a human donor in a cohort exposed to, infected with or recovered from COVID-19 (not recorded which). The donor label of this sample is uncertain. This rearrangement joins TRBV11-2 to TRBJ1-6; D is unresolved. The CDR3 DNA reads as TGTGCCAGCAGCTTAGGGCTTGGAGGCCATAATTCACCCCTCCACTTT. It encodes CASSLGLGGHNSPLHF.